This T cell receptor (beta chain) was observed in a study of T-cell reconstitution after alpha-beta-depleted transplantation in children. General study results and limits: Some patients owed their high day-60 TCRbeta diversity to surviving recipient T cells and thymic progenitors. Reportedly, roughly two months post-transplant, alpha-beta T cells arose from several hundred expanded graft clones. T-cell numbers and diversity, one year after transplant, stemmed largely from T cells that were newly produced.

It was with unique molecular identifiers that the TCRbeta library was prepared. Using its own MiXCR run on the PCR reads, TCRdb lists one record per CDR3 protein. The top ten hold approximately 30% of the sample, which has about 440,000 distinct CDR3 sequences, around two fifths seen once. From germline, CDR1 is SQVTM and CDR2 ANQGSEA. CDR3 size: 13 residues. Comment on this clonotype: What it binds is not known. The junction differs from germline at one of its ends, possibly a read error.

The receptor's source is a girl under 10 years old with aplastic anemia, due to receive a stem cell transplant. The chain uses TRBV29-1 and TRBJ2-6; D possibly uses TRBD1 or TRBD2 (7 bases each). Source: PBMCs, taken before TCRalphabeta/CD19-depleted stem cell transplant. The CDR3 is CSAWGGRDSGMPF. The CDR3 region has the DNA TGCAGCGCCTGGGGGGGCAGGGACAGCGGTATGCCTTTC. Full variable domain (outside the CDR3, taken from reference TRBV29-1 and TRBJ2-6): SAVISQKPSRDICQRGTSLTIQCQVDSQVTMMFWYRQQPGQSLTLIATANQGSEATYESGFVIDKFPISRPNLTFSTLTVSNMSPEDSSIYLCSAWGGRDSGMPFGAGSRLTVL.